Shown below are 5 T cell receptor beta chains from a single sample sequenced in a study of blood T cell repertoires in COVID-19 (dated by TCRdb to 2018 to 2020). The library was obtained by the immunoSEQ multiplex PCR assay. Not all clones reach the TCRdb copy of this immuneACCESS table, which keeps in-frame sequences only. Checked studies attribute under half of the gap to unresolved V genes and leave the rest unexplained. The table for this sample lists a few hundred thousand clones; about nine tenths of them were counted only once. The leading ten clones occupy around 2.5% of the sample. The sequenced sample was peripheral blood. The source is a young adult with COVID-19, enrolled during active disease.

This chain uses TRBV28 with TRBJ1-2; D gene uncertain. Germline V gives CDR1 MDHEN, CDR2 SYDVKM. Trimming removed 3 bases from V and 8 bases from J, with 13 bases in between. This CDR3 has 13 amino acids. In DNA form, the CDR3 reads TGTGCCAGCAGTTTTACGGGAGGTGGAGGCTACACCTTC. It codes for CASSFTGGGGYTF.

V gene TRBV7-9 combines with J gene TRBJ2-7; D is unresolved. Germline V gives CDR1 SEHNR, CDR2 FQNEAQ (reference sequence). This CDR3 is built from 12 residues. V lost 1 base, J lost 6 bases, and 7 bases lay in between. The CDR3 sequence: CASSLVNSEQYF. The CDR3 DNA follows: TGTGCCAGCAGCTTAGTAAATAGCGAGCAGTACTTC.

This sequence joins TRBV18 and TRBJ2-5; no reliable D call. Per germline, CDR1 KGHSH and CDR2 LQKENI. Trimming took 2 bases from V and 3 from J, leaving 4 bases between them. This CDR3 spans 12 amino acids. The chain's CDR3 is CASSPVEETQYF. The CDR3 DNA follows: TGTGCCAGCTCACCAGTAGAAGAGACCCAGTACTTC.

J is TRBJ1-2 and V is TRBV13; D might be TRBD1 (5 bases). V was shortened by 4 bases and J by 1 base, with 10 bases between the two germline ends. The CDR3 has 14 residues. Germline loops: CDR1 PRHDT, CDR2 FYEKMQ (reference sequence). This CDR3 reads CASSWWDFNYGYTF. The CDR3 DNA is TGTGCCAGCAGCTGGTGGGACTTTAACTATGGCTACACCTTC.

For the CDR3, the DNA is TGTGCCAGTAGTCGACGGCGGGGCTACACCTTC. The encoded protein is CASSRRRGYTF. The chain carries TRBV19 and TRBJ1-2; no definite D call. V shed 5 bases and J shed 8 bases, with 9 bases lying between them. The CDR3 sequence is 11 residues long. Germline CDR1 LNHDA, CDR2 SQIVND (reference sequence).